The present T cell receptor (beta chain) was sequenced within a study of spatial heterogeneity in lung cancer. General study results and limits: Ubiquitous expanded tumor TCRs were seen in blood more at resection than at follow-up.

Each CDR3 protein is one row after TCRdb ran MiXCR on the 5' RACE reads. This sample has roughly 17,000 distinct CDR3 sequences, with 10% found just once. Indicated time point: blood at routine non-recurrence follow-up after resection. This clonotype was seen at least ten times. Its antigen remains unidentified. The germline V gene has CDR1 SQVTM and CDR2 ANQGSEA. This CDR3 has 12 amino acids. The V end was cut by 2 bases, the J end by 0 bases, with 4 bases between. The sample in question was PBMCs, obtained at follow-up. The V and J genes are TRBV29-1 and TRBJ2-5; D is unresolved. The sequence came from a female donor with early-stage non-small cell lung cancer. This CDR3 is CSVERDQETQYF. The CDR3 nucleotides are TGCAGCGTTGAAAGGGACCAAGAGACCCAGTACTTC.